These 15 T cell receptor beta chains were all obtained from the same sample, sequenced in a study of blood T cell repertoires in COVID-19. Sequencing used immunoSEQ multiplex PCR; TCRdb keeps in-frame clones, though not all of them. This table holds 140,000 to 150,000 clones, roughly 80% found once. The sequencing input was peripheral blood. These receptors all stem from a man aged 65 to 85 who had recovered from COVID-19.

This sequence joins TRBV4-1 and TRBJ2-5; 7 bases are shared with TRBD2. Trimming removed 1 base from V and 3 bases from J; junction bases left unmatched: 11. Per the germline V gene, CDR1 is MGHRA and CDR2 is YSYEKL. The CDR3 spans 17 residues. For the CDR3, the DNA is TGCGCCAGCAGCCAAGGCGTGGGCGGGAGCCAAGAAGAGACCCAGTACTTC. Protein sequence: CASSQGVGGSQEETQYF.

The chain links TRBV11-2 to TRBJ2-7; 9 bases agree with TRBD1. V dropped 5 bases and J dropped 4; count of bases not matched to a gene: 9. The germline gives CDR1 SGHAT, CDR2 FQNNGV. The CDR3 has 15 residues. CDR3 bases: TGTGCCAGCAGCCTTACCGGGACAGGGTTGTACGAGCAGTACTTC. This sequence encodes CASSLTGTGLYEQYF.

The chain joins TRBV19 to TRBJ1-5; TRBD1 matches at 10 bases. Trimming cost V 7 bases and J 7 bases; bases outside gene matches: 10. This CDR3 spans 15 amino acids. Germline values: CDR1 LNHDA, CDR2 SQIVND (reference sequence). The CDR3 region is CASTLRDRGGQPQHF. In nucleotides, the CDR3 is TGTGCCAGTACGCTCCGGGACAGGGGCGGGCAGCCCCAGCATTTT.

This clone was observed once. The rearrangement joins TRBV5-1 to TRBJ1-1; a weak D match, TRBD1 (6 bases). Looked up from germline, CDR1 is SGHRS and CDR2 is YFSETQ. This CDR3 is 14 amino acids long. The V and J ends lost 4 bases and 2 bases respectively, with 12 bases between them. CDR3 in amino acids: CASSPRTANTEAFF. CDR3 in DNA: TGCGCCAGCAGCCCGAGGACAGCCAACACTGAAGCTTTCTTT.

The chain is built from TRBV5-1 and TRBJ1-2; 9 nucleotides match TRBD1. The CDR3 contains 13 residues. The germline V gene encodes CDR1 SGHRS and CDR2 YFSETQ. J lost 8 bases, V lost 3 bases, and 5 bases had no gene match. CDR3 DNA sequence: TGCGCCAGCAGCTCACAGGGGGCTCCGGGCTACACCTTC. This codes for CASSSQGAPGYTF.

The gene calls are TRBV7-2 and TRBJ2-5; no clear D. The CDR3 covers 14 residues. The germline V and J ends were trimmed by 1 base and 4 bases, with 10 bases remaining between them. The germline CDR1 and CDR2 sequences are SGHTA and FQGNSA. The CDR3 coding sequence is TGTGCCAGCAGCTTAGGGGCAGCCTCAGAGACCCAGTACTTC. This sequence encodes CASSLGAASETQYF.

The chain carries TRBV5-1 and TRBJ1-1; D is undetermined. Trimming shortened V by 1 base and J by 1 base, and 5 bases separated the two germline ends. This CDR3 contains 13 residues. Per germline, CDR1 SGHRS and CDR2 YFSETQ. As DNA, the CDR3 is TGCGCCAGCAGCTTGCTAGGGAACACTGAAGCTTTCTTT. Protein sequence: CASSLLGNTEAFF.

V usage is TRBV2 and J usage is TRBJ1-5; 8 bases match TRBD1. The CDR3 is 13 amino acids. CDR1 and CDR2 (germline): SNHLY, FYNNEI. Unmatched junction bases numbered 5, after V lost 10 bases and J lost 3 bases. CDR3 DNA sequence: TGTGCCACCGGACAGGGCTACAATCAGCCCCAGCATTTT. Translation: CATGQGYNQPQHF.

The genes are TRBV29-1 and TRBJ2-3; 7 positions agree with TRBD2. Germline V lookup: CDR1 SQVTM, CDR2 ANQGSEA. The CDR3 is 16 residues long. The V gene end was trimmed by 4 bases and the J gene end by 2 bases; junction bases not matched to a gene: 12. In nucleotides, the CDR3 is TGCAGCGTTGCGGCGGCCTTGCTAGCGGCCACAGATACGCAGTATTTT. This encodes CSVAAALLAATDTQYF.

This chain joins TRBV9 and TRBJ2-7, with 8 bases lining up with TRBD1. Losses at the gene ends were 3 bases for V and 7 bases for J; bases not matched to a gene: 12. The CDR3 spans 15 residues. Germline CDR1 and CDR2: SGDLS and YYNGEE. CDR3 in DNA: TGTGCCAGCAGCGAGCGTTCCGGACAGGGATGGGAGCAGTACTTC. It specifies CASSERSGQGWEQYF.

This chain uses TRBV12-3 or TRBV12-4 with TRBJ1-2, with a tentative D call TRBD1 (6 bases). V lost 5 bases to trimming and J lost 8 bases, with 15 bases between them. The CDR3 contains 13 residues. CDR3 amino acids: CASSPGQTGGYTF. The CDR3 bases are TGTGCCAGCAGTCCCGGACAGACGGGAGGCTACACCTTC.

The CDR3 here is CASSFLAGTTDTQYF. For the CDR3, the DNA is TGTGCCAGCAGTTTCCTAGCGGGAACCACAGATACGCAGTATTTT. The chain couples TRBV6-2 or TRBV6-3 to TRBJ2-3, with 9 positions matching TRBD2. CDR1 is MNHEY, CDR2 SVGEGT, per germline. The CDR3 sequence is 15 residues long. J lost 2 bases, V lost 4 bases, and 4 bases had no gene match.

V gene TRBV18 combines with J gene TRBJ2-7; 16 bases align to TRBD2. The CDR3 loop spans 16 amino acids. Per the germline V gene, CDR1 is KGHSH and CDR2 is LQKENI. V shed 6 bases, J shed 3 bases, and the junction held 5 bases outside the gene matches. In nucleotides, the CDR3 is TGTGCCAGCTCCCCGGGACTAGCGGGAGGGGGCTACGAGCAGTACTTC. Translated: CASSPGLAGGGYEQYF.

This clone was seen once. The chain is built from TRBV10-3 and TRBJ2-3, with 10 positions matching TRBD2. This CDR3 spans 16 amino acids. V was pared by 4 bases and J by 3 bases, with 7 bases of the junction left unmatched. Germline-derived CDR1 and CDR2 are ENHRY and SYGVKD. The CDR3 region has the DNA TGTGCCATCAGTGCGGCTAGCGGGAGCGGGACAGATACGCAGTATTTT. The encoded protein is CAISAASGSGTDTQYF.

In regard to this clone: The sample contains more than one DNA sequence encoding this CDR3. The CDR3 nucleotides are TGTGCCAGCAGTTTGGGCCGGAGGCAGCCCCAGCATTTT. Translating it yields CASSLGRRQPQHF. The chain recombines TRBV12-3 or TRBV12-4 with TRBJ1-5; D unclear. The V end lost 3 bases, the J end lost 7 bases, and 10 bases lay between the germline ends. The CDR3 consists of 13 residues.